A single sample is the source of the 16 T cell receptor beta chains below, sequenced in a study of blood T cell repertoires in COVID-19. Sequencing used immunoSEQ multiplex PCR; TCRdb keeps in-frame clones, though not all of them. The sample shows over 35,000 clones, roughly 78% of them seen only once. The sequenced sample consisted of peripheral blood. The receptors originated from a man between 60 and 70 years old with acute or convalescent COVID-19.

The genes are TRBV7-2 and TRBJ2-1; TRBD2 aligns across 8 bases. The J segment lost 5 bases and the V segment lost 5 bases, leaving 8 bases of the junction unmatched. The CDR3 length is 15 residues. Germline CDR1 reads SGHTA; CDR2 reads FQGNSA. CDR3 protein: CASSTKLAADNEQFF. DNA for the CDR3: TGTGCCAGCAGCACCAAACTAGCGGCAGACAATGAGCAGTTCTTC.

This sequence joins TRBV30 and TRBJ2-6, with TRBD1 identical over 11 bases. The germline gives CDR1 GTSNPN, CDR2 SVGIG (reference sequence). V dropped 5 bases and J dropped 2; count of bases not matched to a gene: 2. This CDR3 has 15 residues. DNA for the CDR3: TGTGCCTGGGGACAGGGGGCGGCTGGGGCCAACGTCCTGACTTTC. Translating gives CAWGQGAAGANVLTF. Full variable domain (rest looked up from reference TRBV30 and TRBJ2-6): SQTIHQWPATLVQPVGSPLSLECTVEGTSNPNLYWYRQAAGRGLQLLFYSVGIGQISSEVPQNLSASRPQDRQFILSSKKLLLSDSGFYLCAWGQGAAGANVLTFGAGSRLTVL.

This clone was seen only a few times. The genes are TRBV6-5 and TRBJ2-3; D is possibly TRBD1 (5 bases). The CDR3 length is 15 residues. Germline V lookup: CDR1 MNHEY, CDR2 SVGAGI. Trimming took 6 bases from V and 5 from J, leaving 18 bases between them. The CDR3 sequence is CASSVTKDSRDTQYF. CDR3 nucleotides: TGTGCCAGCAGCGTCACCAAAGACAGTAGAGATACGCAGTATTTT.

The rearrangement joins TRBV4-1 to TRBJ2-3; D not resolved. The CDR3 runs 14 residues. Between the trimmed V and J ends, which lost 1 base and 4 bases, there was a span of 9 bases. Germline CDR1 is MGHRA and CDR2 is YSYEKL. This chain's CDR3 is CASSQAFVADTQYF. For the CDR3, the DNA is TGCGCCAGCAGCCAAGCGTTTGTAGCAGATACGCAGTATTTT.

The chain couples TRBV7-2 to TRBJ2-1; no definite D call. CDR3 size: 16 residues. Between the trimmed V and J ends, which lost 5 bases and 8 bases, there was a span of 22 bases. From germline, CDR1 is SGHTA and CDR2 FQGNSA. CDR3 sequence reads: CASSPRSPAIMDEQFF. The CDR3 nucleotides are TGTGCCAGCAGCCCGAGGAGCCCAGCAATAATGGATGAGCAGTTCTTC.

The V and J genes are TRBV5-4 and TRBJ1-1, with 9 bases fitting TRBD1. The CDR3 has 15 amino acids. Trimming cost V 0 bases and J 4 bases; bases outside gene matches: 4. CDR1 and CDR2 (germline): SGHNT, YYREEE (reference sequence). The CDR3: CASSLEGTGFTEAFF. The CDR3 nucleotides are TGTGCCAGCAGCTTGGAAGGGACAGGGTTCACTGAAGCTTTCTTT.

This clone was detected a few times. The chain employs TRBV6-2 or TRBV6-3 and TRBJ2-7, with TRBD2 identical over 11 bases. V lost 6 bases and J lost 4; bases outside the gene matches: 14. Germline-derived CDR1 and CDR2 are MNHEY and SVGEGT. The CDR3 consists of 17 residues. The CDR3 DNA is TGTGCCAGCAGCCCCCTTGGGACTAGCGGCCTCAGGTACGAGCAGTACTTC. This translates into CASSPLGTSGLRYEQYF.

The genes are TRBV19 and TRBJ2-2; the D gene is possibly TRBD1 (6 bases). There are 13 residues in the CDR3. Germline V lookup: CDR1 LNHDA, CDR2 SQIVND (reference sequence). The V end was cut by 9 bases, the J end by 6 bases, with 14 bases between. As DNA, the CDR3 is TGTGCCAGGAATCCCCAGGGGTCCGGGGAGCTGTTTTTT. Its protein product is CARNPQGSGELFF.

This chain links TRBV5-4 with TRBJ2-7; 10 bases are a match to TRBD2. This CDR3 is built from 15 residues. Germline V gives CDR1 SGHNT, CDR2 YYREEE (reference sequence). Germline trimming cut 4 bases from V and 5 bases from J; bases unmatched to any gene: 9. CDR3 bases: TGTGCCAGCAGCGACATTAGCGGGAGGAGCAACGAGCAGTACTTC. Its protein is CASSDISGRSNEQYF.

The chain carries TRBV6-1 and TRBJ1-2, with a weak D call TRBD1 (6 bases). From germline, CDR1 is MNHNS and CDR2 SASEGT. Trimming shortened V by 3 bases and J by 1 base, and 9 bases separated the two germline ends. The CDR3 contains 14 residues. The CDR3 nucleotides read TGTGCCAGCAGTGATGGGACACGTAACTATGGCTACACCTTC. This gives the protein CASSDGTRNYGYTF.

The chain couples TRBV19 to TRBJ2-2, with D maybe TRBD2 (6 bases). The length of the CDR3 is 14 residues. Between the trimmed V and J ends, which lost 7 bases and 4 bases, there was a span of 13 bases. Germline values: CDR1 LNHDA, CDR2 SQIVND (reference sequence). CDR3 in DNA: TGTGCCAGTATTGGGACTGCGCTCACCGGGGAGCTGTTTTTT. This sequence encodes CASIGTALTGELFF.

Only one count was recorded for this clone. The CDR3 spells CASSQDDRAVYNEQFF. DNA of the CDR3: TGCGCCAGCAGCCAAGATGACAGGGCCGTCTACAATGAGCAGTTCTTC. The rearrangement links TRBV4-1 to TRBJ2-1, with TRBD1 identical over 7 bases. Unmatched junction bases numbered 5, after V lost 0 bases and J lost 3 bases. The CDR3 has 16 residues. Germline V lookup: CDR1 MGHRA, CDR2 YSYEKL.

J is TRBJ2-7 and V is TRBV7-2; 7 bases agree with TRBD1. This CDR3 is built from 14 residues. The V segment lost 5 bases and the J segment 3 bases; nucleotides outside the gene matches: 7. Germline lookup yields CDR1 SGHTA and CDR2 FQGNSA. The CDR3 region is CASSRTGVVYEQYF. CDR3 DNA sequence: TGTGCCAGCAGCCGTACAGGGGTTGTCTACGAGCAGTACTTC.

V is TRBV11-2 and J is TRBJ2-7; 7 nucleotides match TRBD2. The trim removed 1 base at V and 1 base at J, leaving 4 bases unmatched. Germline V gene data show CDR1 as SGHAT and CDR2 as FQNNGV. The CDR3 spans 15 residues. DNA of the CDR3: TGTGCCAGCAGCTTAGTGGCGGGAGAGTCCTACGAGCAGTACTTC. It encodes CASSLVAGESYEQYF.

This clone was counted a few times. The rearrangement uses TRBV7-4 and TRBJ2-2; TRBD1 aligns across 7 bases. J was trimmed by 1 base and V by 5 bases; bases with no gene match: 10. Germline CDR1 and CDR2: SGHVT and SQSDAQ. The CDR3 has 17 residues. CDR3 bases: TGTGCCAGCAGCCAACAGGGGCCAAGGCTGAACACCGGGGAGCTGTTTTTT. It yields the protein CASSQQGPRLNTGELFF.

This clone showed up just once. The J gene is TRBJ1-3, the V gene TRBV5-1; TRBD1 agrees at 8 bases. V trimming: 3 bases; J trimming: 2 bases; junction bases outside the gene matches: 1. This CDR3 has 14 amino acids. The germline gives CDR1 SGHRS, CDR2 YFSETQ. The CDR3 loop reads CASSSQGAGNTIYF. The DNA of the CDR3 is TGCGCCAGCAGCTCACAGGGGGCTGGAAACACCATATATTTT.